The 15 T cell receptor beta chains below all came from one sample that was sequenced in a study of blood T cell repertoires in COVID-19. TCRdb's copy holds only in-frame clones and misses some; the assay was immunoSEQ multiplex PCR. The table includes roughly 50,000 clones, 86% detected once. Sequencing used peripheral blood. These receptors were taken from a man aged 70-80 years with active COVID-19.

This chain uses TRBV13 with TRBJ1-1; 8 nucleotides align to TRBD1. The length of the CDR3 is 13 residues. The V segment lost 9 bases and the J segment 1 base; nucleotides outside the gene matches: 4. The germline V gene encodes CDR1 PRHDT and CDR2 FYEKMQ (reference sequence). The CDR3 reads CASIRGPNTEAFF. The CDR3 bases are TGTGCCAGTATCAGGGGGCCGAACACTGAAGCTTTCTTT.

The V gene is TRBV11-2, the J gene TRBJ1-6, with 8 bases identical to TRBD1. V dropped 0 bases and J dropped 8; count of bases not matched to a gene: 9. Germline loops: CDR1 SGHAT, CDR2 FQNNGV. The CDR3 sequence is 17 residues long. CDR3 in amino acids: CASSLDGGDRGYSPLHF. The CDR3 DNA sequence: TGTGCCAGCAGCTTAGATGGGGGTGACAGGGGTTATTCACCCCTCCACTTT.

The V and J genes are TRBV7-2 and TRBJ2-1; D unresolved. V was clipped by 0 bases and J by 4 bases, with 4 bases between them. The CDR3 has 13 amino acids. Germline values: CDR1 SGHTA, CDR2 FQGNSA. The CDR3 DNA follows: TGTGCCAGCAGCTTAGCGCGATACAATGAGCAGTTCTTC. This gives the protein CASSLARYNEQFF.

The V and J genes are TRBV11-3 and TRBJ1-2; D remains unclear. The V end lost 1 base, the J end lost 8 bases, and 17 bases lay between the germline ends. Germline V CDR1 and CDR2: SGHNT, YENEEA. The CDR3 totals 15 residues. CDR3 protein: CASSLGWKGGYGYTF. The CDR3 DNA sequence: TGTGCCAGCAGCTTAGGATGGAAGGGAGGATACGGCTACACCTTC.

CDR3 sequence: CASSWDRGSETQYF. CDR3 coding DNA: TGTGCCAGCAGCTGGGACAGGGGATCGGAGACCCAGTACTTC. The V call is TRBV11-2, the J call TRBJ2-5; 10 bases match TRBD1. The CDR3 covers 14 residues. Germline V lookup: CDR1 SGHAT, CDR2 FQNNGV. Losses at the gene ends were 4 bases for V and 5 bases for J; bases not matched to a gene: 4.

The chain couples TRBV19 to TRBJ1-2; 7 nucleotides line up with TRBD1. Trimming cost V 3 bases and J 8 bases; bases outside gene matches: 6. CDR1 and CDR2 (germline): LNHDA, SQIVND (reference sequence). The CDR3 spans 13 residues. CDR3 protein: CASSIFTGVGYTF. The CDR3 DNA sequence: TGTGCCAGTAGTATCTTCACAGGGGTCGGCTACACCTTC.

The rearrangement uses TRBV4-1 and TRBJ2-5, with TRBD1 matching over 7 bases. With 1 base clipped from V and 7 bases from J, the junction kept 12 bases outside the gene matches. Germline CDR1 and CDR2: MGHRA and YSYEKL. The CDR3 is made up of 16 amino acids. CDR3 nucleotides: TGCGCCAGCAGCCAAGCCGGACAGGTTCCTTCCGGGACCCAGTACTTC. It is translated as CASSQAGQVPSGTQYF.

This chain uses TRBV19 with TRBJ1-4; D is perhaps TRBD1 (6 bases). The V end was cut by 6 bases, the J end by 6 bases, with 17 bases between. The CDR3 has 15 residues. Germline V CDR1 and CDR2: LNHDA, SQIVND (reference sequence). Written as DNA, the CDR3 is TGTGCCAGTAGGAACAACAGGGAAGGGGATGAAAAACTGTTTTTT. This codes for CASRNNREGDEKLFF.

The V gene is TRBV29-1, the J gene TRBJ1-2, with 7 positions matching TRBD1. The ends lost 5 bases at V and 3 bases at J; junction bases unmatched: 9. The germline gives CDR1 SQVTM, CDR2 ANQGSEA. This CDR3 region has 14 residues. The CDR3 region is CSVSPGTEDYGYTF. The CDR3, as DNA: TGCAGCGTTTCCCCTGGGACAGAGGACTATGGCTACACCTTC.

The rearrangement uses TRBV4-1 and TRBJ1-2; a weak D match, TRBD1 (5 bases). Germline CDR1 MGHRA, CDR2 YSYEKL. The CDR3 is made up of 13 amino acids. The V end was cut by 2 bases, the J end by 4 bases, with 8 bases between. This CDR3 is CASSQRGGYGYTF. CDR3 nucleotide sequence: TGCGCCAGCAGCCAACGGGGGGGCTATGGCTACACCTTC.

The rearrangement links TRBV5-5 to TRBJ1-1, with D tentatively TRBD1 (5 bases). CDR3 length equals 13 residues. The V gene lost 4 bases and the J gene lost 6 bases, with 13 bases spanning the gap. The germline V gene encodes CDR1 SGHKS and CDR2 YYEKEE (reference sequence). The CDR3 DNA follows: TGTGCCAGCAGCAGTTATTGGGGGGCTGAAGCTTTCTTT. The encoded protein is CASSSYWGAEAFF. The full variable domain, with the rest looked up from reference TRBV5-5 and TRBJ1-1, is DAGVTQSPTHLIKTRGQQVTLRCSPISGHKSVSWYQQVLGQGPQFIFQYYEKEERGRGNFPDRFSARQFPNYSSELNVNALLLGDSALYLCASSSYWGAEAFFGQGTRLTVV.

The chain has TRBV15 and TRBJ2-7; 7 bases agree with TRBD1. Germline V lookup: CDR1 LNHNV, CDR2 YYDKDF (reference sequence). The CDR3 is made up of 15 amino acids. J gave up 1 base and V 6 bases, and 9 bases lay outside the gene matches. The CDR3 loop is CATREGGQTSYEQYF. DNA of the CDR3: TGTGCCACCAGGGAAGGGGGCCAGACGTCCTACGAGCAGTACTTC.

The V call is TRBV27, the J call TRBJ2-3, with D possibly TRBD1 on 6 matching bases. The germline V gene has CDR1 MNHEY and CDR2 SMNVEV (reference sequence). The germline V and J ends were trimmed by 5 bases and 4 bases, with 19 bases remaining between them. CDR3 size: 16 residues. DNA of the CDR3: TGTGCCAGCAGTGCAACAGGGTTCGGGGCCCCAGATACGCAGTATTTT. This gives the protein CASSATGFGAPDTQYF.

This clone has more than one count but fewer than ten. CDR3 nucleotides: TGCGCCAGCAGCTACAGGGGGCAGGGCACTGAAGCTTTCTTT. It translates to CASSYRGQGTEAFF. This chain connects TRBV5-1 to TRBJ1-1; 9 bases agree with TRBD1. CDR3 size: 14 residues. Losses at the gene ends were 3 bases for V and 4 bases for J; bases not matched to a gene: 4. Germline CDR1 SGHRS, CDR2 YFSETQ.

This chain uses TRBV14 with TRBJ2-3; D is uncertain. Between the trimmed V and J ends, which lost 2 bases and 1 base, there was a span of 10 bases. The CDR3 runs to 15 residues. The germline V gene encodes CDR1 SGHDN and CDR2 FVKESK. CDR3 nucleotides: TGTGCCAGCAGCCAACGGCGAGAGGGCACAGATACGCAGTATTTT. Translating it yields CASSQRREGTDTQYF. The complete variable domain, with remaining parts taken from reference TRBV14 and TRBJ2-3, reads EAGVTQFPSHSVIEKGQTVTLRCDPISGHDNLYWYRRVMGKEIKFLLHFVKESKQDESGMPNNRFLAERTGGTYSTLKVQPAELEDSGVYFCASSQRREGTDTQYFGPGTRLTVL.